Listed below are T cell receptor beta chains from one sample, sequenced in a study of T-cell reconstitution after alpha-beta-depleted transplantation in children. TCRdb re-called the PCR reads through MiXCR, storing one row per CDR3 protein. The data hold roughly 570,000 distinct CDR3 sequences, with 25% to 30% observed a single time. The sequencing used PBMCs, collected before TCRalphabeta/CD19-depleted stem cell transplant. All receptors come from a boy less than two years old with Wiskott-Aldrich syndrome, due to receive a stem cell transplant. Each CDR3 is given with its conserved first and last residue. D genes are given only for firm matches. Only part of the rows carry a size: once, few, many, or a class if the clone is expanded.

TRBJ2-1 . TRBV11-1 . TGTGCCAGCAGCCCTGCCGGGGCCGGCCCCTTGGCCTACAATGAGCAGTTCTTC CASSPAGAGPLAYNEQFF
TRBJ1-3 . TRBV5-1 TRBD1 TGCGCCAGCAGCCTACAGGGGGCCGACTCTGGAAACACCATATATTTT CASSLQGADSGNTIYF
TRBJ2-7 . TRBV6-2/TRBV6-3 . TGTGCCAGCAGGGGTAAAACAGGCGGGAACTACGAGCAGTACTTC CASRGKTGGNYEQYF
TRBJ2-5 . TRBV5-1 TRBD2 TGCGCCAGCAGCTTGGCCGCGGGAGCGGGGCAAGAGACCCAGTACTTC CASSLAAGAGQETQYF
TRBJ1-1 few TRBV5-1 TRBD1 TGCGCCAGCAGCCCAGGGGGAGCTGCTCTTGAAGCTTTCTTT CASSPGGAALEAFF
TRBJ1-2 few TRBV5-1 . TGCGCCAGCAGCTTGGAAGACTCAAACTATGGCTACACCTTC CASSLEDSNYGYTF
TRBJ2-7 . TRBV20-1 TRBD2 TGCAGTGCTAGAGATCAACTAGCGGGAGTGTGGGAGCAGTACTTC CSARDQLAGVWEQYF
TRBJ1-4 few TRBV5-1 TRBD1 TGCGCCAGCAGCATTCGGACAGGGAATGAAAAACTGTTTTTT CASSIRTGNEKLFF
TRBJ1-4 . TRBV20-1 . TGCAGTGCTAGAGATCTCGAGGACGAAAAACTGTTTTTT CSARDLEDEKLFF
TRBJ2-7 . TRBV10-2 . TGCGCCAGCAGTGGAAACAGCCTGTACGAGCAGTACTTC CASSGNSLYEQYF
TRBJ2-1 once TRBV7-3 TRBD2 TGTGCCAGCAGCCCCGGGACTAGCGGGACCGATGAGCAGTTCTTC CASSPGTSGTDEQFF
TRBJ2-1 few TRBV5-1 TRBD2 TGCGCCAGCAGCTTGTTTTCGGCGGGGGATGAGCAGTTCTTC CASSLFSAGDEQFF
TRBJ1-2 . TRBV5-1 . TGCGCCAGCAGCTTGGAGCCAGCGACGAGATATGGCTACACCTTC CASSLEPATRYGYTF
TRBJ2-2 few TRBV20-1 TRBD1 TGCAGTGCCACACAGGGGGCCTTCACCGGGGAGCTGTTTTTT CSATQGAFTGELFF
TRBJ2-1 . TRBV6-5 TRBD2 TGTGCCAGCAGTTACTCTACGAGGACTAGCGGGTCCGAGCAGTTCTTC CASSYSTRTSGSEQFF
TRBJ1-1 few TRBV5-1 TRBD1 TGCGCCAGCAGCGCAGACAGGGGGCGGAGGGTGGCTGAAGCTTTCTTT CASSADRGRRVAEAFF
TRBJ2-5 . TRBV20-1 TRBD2 TGCAGTGCTAGCTCCGCTAGCGGGAGCGGGGAGACCCAGTACTTC CSASSASGSGETQYF
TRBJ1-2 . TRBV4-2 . TGTGCCAGCAGCCAGCCATCCGAGCACAGGGTGGGTGGCTACACCTTC CASSQPSEHRVGGYTF
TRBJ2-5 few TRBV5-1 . TGCGCCAGCAGCTTTGATTACCCCGACTTTACTCAGTACTTC CASSFDYPDFTQYF
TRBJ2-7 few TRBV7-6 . TGTGCCAGCAGCTTAGCGCCAGTCCCCCCCCACGAGCAGTACTTC CASSLAPVPPHEQYF
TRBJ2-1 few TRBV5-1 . TGCGCCAGCAGCTTGGGCCAGATCTGGGGGCAGTTCTTC CASSLGQIWGQFF
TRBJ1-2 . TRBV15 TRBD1 TGTGCCACCAGCAGAGGGACAGGGGTTACCTATGGCTACACCTTC CATSRGTGVTYGYTF
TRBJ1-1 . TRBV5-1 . TGCGCCAGCAGCTCCACAACGAACACTGAAGCTTTCTTT CASSSTTNTEAFF